Following are 27 T cell receptor beta chains from one sample sequenced in a study of T cell changes during pregnancy in multiple sclerosis (dated by TCRdb to the late 2010s). The library was generated by the immunoSEQ multiplex PCR assay. TCRdb carries this immuneACCESS record with in-frame sequences only. Its versions omit some clonotypes, under half of them owing to an unresolved V gene in the studies checked, with the rest unexplained. The sample table holds approximately 100,000 clones, of which 80% to 95% were seen once. The ten most abundant clones make up about 3% of the sample. The material sequenced was peripheral blood, taken after pregnancy. The receptors were sampled from a female donor with multiple sclerosis, enrolled in a pregnancy study.

In this sample, this clone turned up once. The chain recombines TRBV30 with TRBJ1-1; 7 nucleotides line up with TRBD1. Germline V gene data show CDR1 as GTSNPN and CDR2 as SVGIG (reference sequence). The CDR3 has 11 amino acids. Germline trimming cut 8 bases from V and 0 bases from J; bases unmatched to any gene: 0. In DNA, the CDR3 is TGTGCCGGGACAGTGAACACTGAAGCTTTCTTT. This encodes CAGTVNTEAFF.

The J gene is TRBJ2-7, the V gene TRBV15; 10 bases agree with TRBD1. This CDR3 is built from 16 residues. V lost 3 bases, J lost 5 bases, and 10 bases stayed unmatched. Germline V gene lookup returns CDR1 LNHNV and CDR2 YYDKDF (reference sequence). The CDR3 DNA follows: TGTGCCACCAGCAGTTCGGACAGGGGGGTAACCCACGAGCAGTACTTC. Translating gives CATSSSDRGVTHEQYF.

J is TRBJ2-7 and V is TRBV5-6, with D possibly TRBD1 on 5 matching bases. Germline V CDR1 and CDR2: SGHDT, YYEEEE. This CDR3 contains 14 residues. V was clipped by 0 bases and J by 1 base, with 8 bases between them. The DNA of the CDR3 is TGTGCCAGCAGCTTGGGGGGCTTATCCTACGAGCAGTACTTC. Protein: CASSLGGLSYEQYF.

The chain is built from TRBV5-4 and TRBJ2-4, with TRBD1 matching 9 bases. CDR1 and CDR2 from the germline V gene are SGHNT and YYREEE (reference sequence). The CDR3 is 14 residues long. The ends lost 5 bases at V and 9 bases at J; junction bases unmatched: 9. In DNA form, the CDR3 reads TGTGCCAGCAGTTCGACAGGGGGGGAGTTCATTCAGTACTTC. This encodes CASSSTGGEFIQYF.

The chain couples TRBV9 to TRBJ2-3; D not certain. This CDR3 contains 12 residues. Looked up from germline, CDR1 is SGDLS and CDR2 is YYNGEE. V lost 1 base, J lost 4 bases, and 4 bases lay in between. In nucleotides, the CDR3 is TGTGCCAGCAGCGTACAATCAGATACGCAGTATTTT. Translating it yields CASSVQSDTQYF.

This chain links TRBV5-1 with TRBJ2-3, with 9 bases that match TRBD2. CDR1 and CDR2 from the germline V gene are SGHRS and YFSETQ. J gave up 1 base and V 4 bases, and 4 bases lay outside the gene matches. This CDR3 has 15 residues. CDR3 protein: CASSLERGGTDTQYF. The CDR3 nucleotides are TGCGCCAGCAGCCTTGAGCGGGGGGGCACAGATACGCAGTATTTT.

The chain is built from TRBV9 and TRBJ2-2, with D unresolved. The CDR3 is made up of 17 amino acids. Germline V gene data show CDR1 as SGDLS and CDR2 as YYNGEE. Trimming removed 3 bases at V and 7 bases at J, with 22 bases between. The DNA of the CDR3 is TGTGCCAGCAGCGCCTCTCAGAGTGGGCCCGGTGGCGGGGAGCTGTTTTTT. Its translation is CASSASQSGPGGGELFF.

Written as DNA, the CDR3 is TGTGCCAGCAGCTTAAACGGGGAAGGCAATGAGCAGTTCTTC. Translating gives CASSLNGEGNEQFF. The V call is TRBV7-3, the J call TRBJ2-1, with D perhaps TRBD2 (5 bases). This CDR3 is 14 amino acids long. With 1 base removed from V and 6 bases from J, the gap between germline ends came to 10 bases. Germline CDR1 is SGHTA and CDR2 is FQGTGA.

The chain carries TRBV6-4 and TRBJ2-2; perhaps TRBD1 as D (6 bases). In germline, CDR1 is MRHNA, CDR2 SNTAGT. V lost 0 bases and J 6 bases, leaving 14 bases between the germline ends. The CDR3 totals 16 residues. The CDR3 DNA follows: TGTGCCAGCAGTGACTCCTTACAGGGCGGCGCCGGGGAGCTGTTTTTT. It yields the protein CASSDSLQGGAGELFF.

The chain joins TRBV6-5 to TRBJ2-7; TRBD1 aligns across 8 bases. Trimming cost V 6 bases and J 4 bases; bases outside gene matches: 2. The CDR3 sequence is 12 residues long. Germline loops: CDR1 MNHEY, CDR2 SVGAGI. The CDR3 region has the DNA TGTGCCAGCAGGGGACAGGCGTACGAGCAGTACTTC. Its translation: CASRGQAYEQYF.

The chain joins TRBV7-8 to TRBJ2-3; the match to TRBD2 covers 7 bases. V was pared by 9 bases and J by 1 base, with 7 bases of the junction left unmatched. Germline lookup yields CDR1 SGHVS and CDR2 FQNEAQ. This CDR3 comprises 14 residues. The CDR3 spells CASTPGGGTDTQYF. The CDR3 coding sequence is TGTGCCAGTACCCCGGGGGGAGGCACAGATACGCAGTATTTT. Based on the CDR3 plus reference TRBV7-8 and TRBJ2-3, the full variable domain is GAGVSQSPRYKVAKRGQDVALRCDPISGHVSLFWYQQALGQGPEFLTYFQNEAQLDKSGLPSDRFFAERPEGSVSTLKIQRTQQEDSAVYLCASTPGGGTDTQYFGPGTRLTVL.

This chain joins TRBV15 and TRBJ1-1, with D perhaps TRBD1 (6 bases). The length of the CDR3 is 15 residues. Germline V gene data show CDR1 as LNHNV and CDR2 as YYDKDF (reference sequence). The V end lost 0 bases, the J end lost 6 bases, and 14 bases lay between the germline ends. CDR3: CATSRETGSLAEAFF. The CDR3 DNA is TGTGCCACCAGCAGAGAAACAGGGAGTTTAGCTGAAGCTTTCTTT.

The chain is built from TRBV7-6 and TRBJ1-3; 7 positions agree with TRBD1. The CDR3 runs to 16 residues. V was pared by 5 bases and J by 5 bases, with 12 bases of the junction left unmatched. The germline CDR1 and CDR2 sequences are SGHVS and FNYEAQ. CDR3 sequence (DNA): TGTGCCAGCAGCGCCGGCAAAGGGACAGATCGAAACACCATATATTTT. It is translated as CASSAGKGTDRNTIYF.

This chain joins TRBV7-9 and TRBJ1-1; a possible D gene is TRBD1 (5 bases). Germline lookup yields CDR1 SEHNR and CDR2 FQNEAQ (reference sequence). V was trimmed by 5 bases and J by 6 bases, leaving 16 bases between them. This CDR3 has 14 residues. CDR3 amino acids: CASSPRGGSSEAFF. In DNA form, the CDR3 reads TGTGCCAGCAGCCCCCGGGGGGGGTCATCTGAAGCTTTCTTT. The full variable domain, its missing parts supplied by reference TRBV7-9 and TRBJ1-1, is DTGVSQNPRHKITKRGQNVTFRCDPISEHNRLYWYRQTLGQGPEFLTYFQNEAQLEKSRLLSDRFSAERPKGSFSTLEIQRTEQGDSAMYLCASSPRGGSSEAFFGQGTRLTVV.

This clone is a singleton in its sample. The chain combines TRBV7-3 with TRBJ2-1; TRBD2 agrees at 9 bases. The length of the CDR3 is 14 residues. V dropped 8 bases and J dropped 6; count of bases not matched to a gene: 8. Germline CDR1 SGHTA, CDR2 FQGTGA. The CDR3 DNA is TGTGCCAGCGCGTCGGGCGGGGGGGGCAATGAGCAGTTCTTC. This sequence encodes CASASGGGGNEQFF.

The rearrangement joins TRBV6-6 to TRBJ1-1; 7 bases are a match to TRBD1. The germline gives CDR1 MNHNY, CDR2 SVGAGI (reference sequence). The junction had 14 bases not matched to a gene; V was cut back by 5 bases and J by 5 bases. The CDR3 runs 16 residues. This CDR3 is CASSPLTGRWRTEAFF. The CDR3 DNA reads TGTGCCAGCAGTCCTTTGACAGGGAGGTGGAGGACTGAAGCTTTCTTT.

Turning to this clone: This specimen includes other DNA sequences encoding the same CDR3. The gene calls are TRBV30 and TRBJ1-5; D is uncertain. The length of the CDR3 is 13 residues. Germline V gene lookup returns CDR1 GTSNPN and CDR2 SVGIG (reference sequence). V lost 0 bases, J lost 2 bases, and 5 bases lay in between. The CDR3 coding sequence is TGTGCCTGGAGTGTCCAGGGCAATCAGCCCCAGCATTTT. Translating gives CAWSVQGNQPQHF.

This chain links TRBV5-1 with TRBJ1-1, with TRBD1 as a possible D gene (6 bases). The CDR3 extends over 14 amino acids. V was cut by 4 bases and J by 2 bases, with 12 bases left in between. The V gene's germline CDR1 is SGHRS and CDR2 YFSETQ. The CDR3 nucleotides are TGCGCCAGCAGCGACCAGGGGTATAACACTGAAGCTTTCTTT. It specifies CASSDQGYNTEAFF.

This sequence joins TRBV6-5 and TRBJ2-5; 15 bases agree with TRBD2. Germline CDR1 MNHEY, CDR2 SVGAGI. Germline trimming cut 5 bases from V and 7 bases from J; bases unmatched to any gene: 5. The CDR3 consists of 15 residues. CDR3 residues: CASSPGTSGGRTQYF. The CDR3 bases are TGTGCCAGCAGTCCCGGGACTAGCGGGGGGAGGACCCAGTACTTC.

This sequence joins TRBV19 and TRBJ2-1, with D perhaps TRBD1 (5 bases). CDR1 is LNHDA and CDR2 is SQIVND in the germline V gene (reference sequence). The CDR3 sequence is 15 residues long. The V gene lost 3 bases and the J gene lost 1 base, with 10 bases spanning the gap. CDR3 DNA sequence: TGTGCCAGTAGTATGGGGCGGAGTTCCTACAATGAGCAGTTCTTC. Translation: CASSMGRSSYNEQFF.

The CDR3 sequence is CASSDTSGVAETQYF. The CDR3 DNA follows: TGTGCCAGCAGCGATACTAGCGGGGTTGCCGAGACCCAGTACTTC. This chain uses TRBV5-8 with TRBJ2-5; 10 positions match TRBD2. With 4 bases clipped from V and 5 bases from J, the junction kept 8 bases outside the gene matches. Germline V gene lookup returns CDR1 SGHTS and CDR2 YDEGEE. There are 15 residues in the CDR3.

The chain combines TRBV15 with TRBJ1-6; D is possibly TRBD1 (6 bases). The V gene lost 3 bases and the J gene lost 5 bases, with 8 bases spanning the gap. The CDR3 has 14 amino acids. CDR1 and CDR2 (germline): LNHNV, YYDKDF (reference sequence). CDR3 nucleotides: TGTGCCACCAGCAGGGACAGCAATAATTCACCCCTCCACTTT. Protein: CATSRDSNNSPLHF.

This rearrangement joins TRBV6-5 to TRBJ1-6, with D maybe TRBD1 (6 bases). Germline assignment: CDR1 MNHEY and CDR2 SVGAGI. Trimming removed 5 bases at V and 14 bases at J, with 16 bases between. The CDR3 is made up of 13 amino acids. CDR3 amino acids: CASSETGRQALHF. CDR3 DNA: TGTGCCAGCAGTGAAACAGGGAGACAGGCCCTCCACTTT.

The chain joins TRBV11-2 to TRBJ2-5, with TRBD1 identical over 8 bases. Germline V lookup: CDR1 SGHAT, CDR2 FQNNGV. Trimming took 2 bases from V and 5 from J; bases not matched to a gene: 7. CDR3 size: 15 residues. The CDR3 region has the DNA TGTGCCAGCAGCTTAATGGGCAGGGGGCGGGAGACCCAGTACTTC. Translation: CASSLMGRGRETQYF.

The rearrangement links TRBV2 to TRBJ1-1; D unresolved. V was shortened by 7 bases and J by 1 base, with 10 bases between the two germline ends. The CDR3 covers 13 residues. The germline CDR1 and CDR2 sequences are SNHLY and FYNNEI. The CDR3 here is CASNPRKNTEAFF. CDR3 nucleotides: TGTGCCAGCAATCCTAGGAAGAACACTGAAGCTTTCTTT.

The chain links TRBV5-1 to TRBJ2-3; a weak D match, TRBD1 (6 bases). Germline-derived CDR1 and CDR2 are SGHRS and YFSETQ. The V end was cut by 2 bases, the J end by 3 bases, with 16 bases between. The CDR3 has 16 residues. As DNA, the CDR3 is TGCGCCAGCAGCTTCGCAGGGGTAGGGTATACAGATACGCAGTATTTT. It codes for CASSFAGVGYTDTQYF.

This chain links TRBV5-1 with TRBJ2-5; 8 bases map to TRBD1. Looked up from germline, CDR1 is SGHRS and CDR2 is YFSETQ. V lost 3 bases and J lost 2; bases outside the gene matches: 6. CDR3 length: 15 residues. CDR3 sequence: CASSSGTGLQETQYF. In DNA, the CDR3 is TGCGCCAGCAGCTCCGGGACAGGACTACAAGAGACCCAGTACTTC. The entire variable domain, with the rest obtained from reference TRBV5-1 and TRBJ2-5, is as follows: KAGVTQTPRYLIKTRGQQVTLSCSPISGHRSVSWYQQTPGQGLQFLFEYFSETQRNKGNFPGRFSGRQFSNSRSEMNVSTLELGDSALYLCASSSGTGLQETQYFGPGTRLLVL.